Sequencing of this T cell receptor beta chain was carried out in a study of tumor-infiltrating lymphocytes in primary liver carcinoma (dated by TCRdb to about 2017). Background on the whole study: Between late 2015 and March 2016, a few patients in China with histopathologically diagnosed primary liver carcinoma had surgical resection. The tumors of the five patients were staged as T1-T3 N0M0, with maximum diameters ranging from 4.2 to 10 cm. A total of approximately 35 specimens from 5 patients underwent TCRbeta repertoire sequencing, comprising around 25 tumor regions, 5 adjacent noncancerous liver tissues and 5 peripheral blood samples. The study combined TCRbeta repertoire sequencing, expression microarrays and whole-exome sequencing across five regions of each liver tumor, with adjacent normal tissue and blood. High reproducibility was observed for the technical replicate repertoires, with mean shared-clone rates approximately 0.9 and correlation coefficients above 0.95. Of the five patients, three men and two women aged 30 to 69 years, four had hepatocellular carcinoma and one had combined HCC and intrahepatic cholangiocarcinoma. Each sample produced roughly 3.5 to 7.5 million productive TCRbeta reads, and read depth showed no significant difference between tissue types.

Details on this clonotype: There is no known antigen for this receptor. Base qualities were left out, and no much larger clone turns up one base away.

A constant-region primer and ProtoScript II reverse transcriptase were used to reverse-transcribe TCRbeta-specific cDNA from roughly 500 ng total RNA. The TCRbeta libraries were prepared through three rounds of nested multiplex PCR following a slightly modified ARM-PCR procedure. Each of the first two PCR rounds ran for approximately 11 cycles using multiplex TRBV1-TRBV30 forward primers together with a Cbeta reverse primer. Sample barcodes and Illumina adapters were added in a final 25-cycle PCR with Deep VentR polymerase. Before sequencing, amplicons of 200-500 bp were purified from gel using a QIAquick gel extraction kit. TCRbeta amplicons were sequenced on an Illumina HiSeq 2500 with 250-bp paired-end reads. The authors' analysis ran thus. Trimmomatic v0.33 was used to quality-trim the reads, and FLASH v1.2.11 was used to merge paired reads so that full CDR3 sequences could be recovered. V, D and J germline segments were assigned to the rearranged TCRbeta sequences using MiGEC v1.2.1b. Clonotype statistics and Shannon-Wiener diversity indices were computed with VDJtools v1.0.0. Except for diversity analysis, only the 250 most abundant clonotypes of each sample were used in subsequent analyses to reduce sampling bias. TCRdb reanalyzed the raw reads on its own, using fastp at Q25 for trimming and MiXCR for clone calling, and kept in-frame beta chains. When rows share a CDR3 protein, they turn into one entry using the most common DNA and genes. None of the V and J calls come from the authors' own analysis; TCRdb made them. The sample records about 180,000 distinct CDR3 sequences, less than 65% of which are singletons. The top ten constitute under 75% of the sample.

Study-wide conclusions, independent of this receptor: Only 4 or 5 patients were included in the study, and the authors note that the findings should be validated in a larger study. Repertoire overlap was higher between tumor regions (mean around 35%) than tumor-adjacent (17%) or tumor-blood (approximately 15%) pairs, consistent with antigen-driven expansion. Because sequencing covered only the TCR beta chain and unpaired alpha chains were not captured, true repertoire diversity is likely underestimated. Since the samples were bulk and unsorted, there was no way to compare CD4+ and CD8+ T cell repertoires. Compared with blood, tumors had a significantly larger share of the repertoire taken up by the top 250 clones (p = 0.039).

Blood RNA was extracted from unsorted whole blood with TRIzol reagent; germline DNA came from the DNeasy Blood & Tissue kit. At the time of sampling, the patients were treatment-naive and had chronic HBV infection. Around 3.6 milliliters of peripheral blood were collected into K2EDTA tubes before surgery. Looking up the germline V gene yields CDR1 MNHEY and CDR2 SVGEGT. Its CDR3 holds 18 amino acids, cysteine through phenylalanine. The only DNA kept is the CDR3, 54 bases in frame from the first base. The V end gives up 6 bases and the J end 0 bases, leaving 9 bases in the junction not matched to a gene.

The source is a middle-aged man with primary liver carcinoma and hepatitis B virus infection. The chain links TRBV6-2 or TRBV6-3 with TRBJ2-1; 12 bases in the middle match TRBD2. Input material: peripheral blood. Here the CDR3 is given as CASSPTSGGTNSYNEQFF. The DNA sequence reads TGTGCCAGCAGCCCAACTAGCGGGGGGACTAACTCCTACAATGAGCAGTTCTTC.